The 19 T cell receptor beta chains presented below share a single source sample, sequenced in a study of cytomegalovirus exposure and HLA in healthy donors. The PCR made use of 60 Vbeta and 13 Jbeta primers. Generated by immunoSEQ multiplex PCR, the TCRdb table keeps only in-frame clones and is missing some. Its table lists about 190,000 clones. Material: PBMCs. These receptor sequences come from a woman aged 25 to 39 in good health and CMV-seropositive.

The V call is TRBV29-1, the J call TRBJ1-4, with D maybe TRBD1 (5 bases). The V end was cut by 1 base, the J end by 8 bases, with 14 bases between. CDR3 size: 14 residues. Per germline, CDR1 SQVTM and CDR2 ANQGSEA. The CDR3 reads CSVEGPSEGEKLFF. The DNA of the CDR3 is TGCAGCGTTGAAGGACCCTCGGAGGGGGAAAAACTGTTTTTT.

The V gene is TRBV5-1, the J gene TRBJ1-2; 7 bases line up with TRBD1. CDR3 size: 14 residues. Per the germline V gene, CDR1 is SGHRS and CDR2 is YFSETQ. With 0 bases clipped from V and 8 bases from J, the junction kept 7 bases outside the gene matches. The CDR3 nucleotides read TGCGCCAGCAGCTTGGAGACAGGGAGCGACGGCTACACCTTC. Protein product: CASSLETGSDGYTF.

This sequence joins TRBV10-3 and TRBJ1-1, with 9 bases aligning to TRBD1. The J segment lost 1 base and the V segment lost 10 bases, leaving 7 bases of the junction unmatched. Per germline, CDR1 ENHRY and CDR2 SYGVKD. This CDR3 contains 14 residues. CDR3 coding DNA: TGTGCCACCACCCTGGGACAGGGGAACACTGAAGCTTTCTTT. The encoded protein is CATTLGQGNTEAFF.

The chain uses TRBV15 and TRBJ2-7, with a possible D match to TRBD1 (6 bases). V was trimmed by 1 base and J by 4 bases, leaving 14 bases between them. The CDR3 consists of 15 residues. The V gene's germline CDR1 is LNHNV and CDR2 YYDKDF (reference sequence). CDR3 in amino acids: CATSRGGAGDYEQYF. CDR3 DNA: TGTGCCACCAGCAGAGGTGGTGCAGGGGATTACGAGCAGTACTTC.

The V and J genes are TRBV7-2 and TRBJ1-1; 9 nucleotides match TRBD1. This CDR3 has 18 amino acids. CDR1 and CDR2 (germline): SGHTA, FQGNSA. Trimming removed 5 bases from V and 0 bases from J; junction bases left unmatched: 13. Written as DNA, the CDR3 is TGTGCCAGCAGCCCCGGACTTGGACAGGGGCGCGTGAACACTGAAGCTTTCTTT. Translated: CASSPGLGQGRVNTEAFF.

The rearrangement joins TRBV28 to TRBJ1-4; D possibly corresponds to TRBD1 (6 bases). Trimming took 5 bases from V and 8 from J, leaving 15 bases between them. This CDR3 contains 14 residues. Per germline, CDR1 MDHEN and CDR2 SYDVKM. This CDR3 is CASSPQGLREKLFF. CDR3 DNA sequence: TGTGCCAGCAGTCCACAGGGTTTGAGGGAAAAACTGTTTTTT.

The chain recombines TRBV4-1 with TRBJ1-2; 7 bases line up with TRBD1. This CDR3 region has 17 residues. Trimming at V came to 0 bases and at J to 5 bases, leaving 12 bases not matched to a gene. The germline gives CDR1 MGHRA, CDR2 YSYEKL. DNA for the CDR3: TGCGCCAGCAGCCAAGATACAGGTTTCGGCAGGGGGTATGGCTACACCTTC. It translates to CASSQDTGFGRGYGYTF.

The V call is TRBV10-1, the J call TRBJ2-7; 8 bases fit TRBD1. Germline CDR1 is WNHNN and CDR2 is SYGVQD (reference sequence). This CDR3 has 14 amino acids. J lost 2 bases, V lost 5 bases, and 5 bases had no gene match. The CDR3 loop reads CASSPDRDPYEQYF. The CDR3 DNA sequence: TGCGCCAGCAGTCCGGACAGGGACCCCTACGAGCAGTACTTC.

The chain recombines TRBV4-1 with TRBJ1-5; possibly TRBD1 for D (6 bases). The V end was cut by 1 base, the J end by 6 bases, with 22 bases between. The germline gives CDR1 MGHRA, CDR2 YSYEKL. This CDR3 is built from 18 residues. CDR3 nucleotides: TGCGCCAGCAGCCAAGGCAGGGGAGGGCCTGGACGGACTCAGCCCCAGCATTTT. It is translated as CASSQGRGGPGRTQPQHF.

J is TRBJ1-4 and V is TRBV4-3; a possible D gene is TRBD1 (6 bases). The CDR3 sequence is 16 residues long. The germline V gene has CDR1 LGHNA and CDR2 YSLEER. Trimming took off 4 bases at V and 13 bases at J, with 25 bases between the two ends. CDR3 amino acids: CASSRRPPGQEGLLFF. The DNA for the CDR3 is TGCGCCAGCAGCCGCCGTCCGCCGGGACAAGAAGGCTTACTGTTTTTT.

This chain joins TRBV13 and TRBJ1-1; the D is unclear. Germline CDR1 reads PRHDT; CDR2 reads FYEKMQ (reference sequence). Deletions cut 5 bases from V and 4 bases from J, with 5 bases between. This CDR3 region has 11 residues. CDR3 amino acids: CASSPSTEAFF. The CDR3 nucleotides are TGTGCCAGCAGCCCCTCCACTGAAGCTTTCTTT.

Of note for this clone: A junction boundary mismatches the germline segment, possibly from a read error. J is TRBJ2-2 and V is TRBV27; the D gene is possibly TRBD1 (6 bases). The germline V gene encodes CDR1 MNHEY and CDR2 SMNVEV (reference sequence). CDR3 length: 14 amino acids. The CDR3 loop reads CASRFVGAGGELFF. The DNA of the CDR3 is TGTGCCAGCCGTTTCGTGGGGGCGGGCGGGGAGCTGTTTTTT.

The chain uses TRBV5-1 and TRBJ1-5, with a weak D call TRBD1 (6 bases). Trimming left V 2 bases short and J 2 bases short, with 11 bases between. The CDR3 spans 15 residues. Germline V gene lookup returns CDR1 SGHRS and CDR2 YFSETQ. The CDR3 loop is CASSLGGAGNQPQHF. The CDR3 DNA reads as TGCGCCAGCAGCTTAGGGGGGGCCGGCAATCAGCCCCAGCATTTT.

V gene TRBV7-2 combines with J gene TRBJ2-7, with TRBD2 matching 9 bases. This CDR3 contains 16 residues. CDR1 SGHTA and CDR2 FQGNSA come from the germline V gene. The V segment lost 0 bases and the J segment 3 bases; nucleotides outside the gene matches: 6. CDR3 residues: CASSLASSGAIYEQYF. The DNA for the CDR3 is TGTGCCAGCAGCTTAGCGTCTAGCGGGGCCATCTACGAGCAGTACTTC.

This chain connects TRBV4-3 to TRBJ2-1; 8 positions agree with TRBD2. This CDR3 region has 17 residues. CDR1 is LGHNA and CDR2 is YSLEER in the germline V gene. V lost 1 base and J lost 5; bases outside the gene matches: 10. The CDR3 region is CASSQAPGSSGNNEQFF. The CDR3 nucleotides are TGCGCCAGCAGCCAAGCCCCGGGAAGTAGCGGGAACAATGAGCAGTTCTTC.

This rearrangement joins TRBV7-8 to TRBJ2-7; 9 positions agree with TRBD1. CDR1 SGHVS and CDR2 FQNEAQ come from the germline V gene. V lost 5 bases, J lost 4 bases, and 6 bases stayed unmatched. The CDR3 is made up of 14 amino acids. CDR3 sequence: CASSPDRGRYEQYF. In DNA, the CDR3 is TGTGCCAGCAGCCCGGACAGGGGAAGATACGAGCAGTACTTC.

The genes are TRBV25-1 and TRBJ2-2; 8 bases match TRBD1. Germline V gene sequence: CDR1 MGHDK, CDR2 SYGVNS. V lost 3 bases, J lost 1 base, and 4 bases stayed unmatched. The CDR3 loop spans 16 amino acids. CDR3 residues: CASSDTGTGNTGELFF. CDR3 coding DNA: TGTGCCAGCAGTGATACCGGGACAGGGAACACCGGGGAGCTGTTTTTT.

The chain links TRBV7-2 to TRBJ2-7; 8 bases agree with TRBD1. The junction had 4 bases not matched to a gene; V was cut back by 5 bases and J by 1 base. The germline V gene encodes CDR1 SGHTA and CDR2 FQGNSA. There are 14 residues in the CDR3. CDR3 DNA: TGTGCCAGCAGCCGACAGGGGCTATCCTACGAGCAGTACTTC. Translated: CASSRQGLSYEQYF.

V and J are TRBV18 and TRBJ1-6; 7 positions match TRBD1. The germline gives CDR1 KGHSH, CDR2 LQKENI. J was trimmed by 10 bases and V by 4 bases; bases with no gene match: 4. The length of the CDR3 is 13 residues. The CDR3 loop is CASSQGANSPLHF. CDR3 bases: TGTGCCAGCTCACAGGGGGCCAACTCACCCCTCCACTTT.